The 29 T cell receptor beta chains reported below all come from one sample, sequenced in a study of identical twins. TCRdb fed the 5' RACE reads into MiXCR, producing one record per CDR3 protein. The sample consists of hundreds of thousands of distinct CDR3 sequences, roughly 6% of them appearing once. The sample taken for sequencing was naive T cells sorted from blood. All receptors come from a man aged 18-30 years in good health.

There are many counts of this clonotype. The rearrangement joins TRBV20-1 to TRBJ1-4; D is possibly TRBD1 (5 bases). The CDR3 extends over 13 amino acids. V lost 2 bases and J 5 bases, leaving 9 bases between the germline ends. Germline V gives CDR1 DFQATT, CDR2 SNEGSKA (reference sequence). As DNA, the CDR3 is TGCAGTGCTAGACCGCGGGACAATGAAAAACTGTTTTTT. It encodes CSARPRDNEKLFF.

This clonotype appeared many times. The rearrangement uses TRBV15 and TRBJ2-1; no firm D call. Germline CDR1 and CDR2: LNHNV and YYDKDF (reference sequence). Trimming pared 2 bases from V and 10 bases from J, leaving 9 bases between. The CDR3 runs to 12 residues. The CDR3 protein is CATSRSAEEQFF. DNA of the CDR3: TGTGCCACCAGCAGATCGGCGGAAGAGCAGTTCTTC.

This clonotype was recorded once. A much larger clone is a single base away; this may be a read error. The chain has TRBV20-1 and TRBJ2-7; D gene uncertain. The length of the CDR3 is 14 residues. V was cut by 3 bases and J by 2 bases, with 14 bases left in between. The germline V gene encodes CDR1 DFQATT and CDR2 SNEGSKA (reference sequence). For the CDR3, the DNA is TGCAGTGCTAGCTCTCCTACCAAAACCTACGAGCAGTACTTC. Protein sequence: CSASSPTKTYEQYF.

This clonotype was seen more than once but under ten times. V gene TRBV9 combines with J gene TRBJ2-6; 8 bases agree with TRBD1. The junction had 15 bases not matched to a gene; V was cut back by 5 bases and J by 8 bases. This CDR3 contains 17 residues. Germline V gene sequence: CDR1 SGDLS, CDR2 YYNGEE. In nucleotides, the CDR3 is TGTGCCAGCAGAGGACAGGGTCACTTGCCGATGACCAACGTCCTGACTTTC. Protein sequence: CASRGQGHLPMTNVLTF.

This chain connects TRBV30 to TRBJ2-3, with 11 bases identical to TRBD2. Germline values: CDR1 GTSNPN, CDR2 SVGIG (reference sequence). The CDR3 has 16 residues. V trimming: 5 bases; J trimming: 2 bases; junction bases outside the gene matches: 9. Here the CDR3 DNA reads TGTGCCTGGGGCCCCGGACTAGCGGGCCTCACAGATACGCAGTATTTT. Translated, it gives CAWGPGLAGLTDTQYF.

This clonotype was picked up many times. This chain uses TRBV12-3 or TRBV12-4 with TRBJ2-1, with TRBD2 identical over 10 bases. The CDR3 covers 15 residues. Trimming removed 6 bases from V and 4 bases from J; junction bases left unmatched: 6. CDR3 nucleotides: TGTGCCAGCAGAACTCTAGCGGGGGCATACAATGAGCAGTTCTTC. Protein: CASRTLAGAYNEQFF.

This clonotype has ten or more counts. V and J are TRBV27 and TRBJ2-3; a possible D gene is TRBD2 (6 bases). V lost 3 bases and J lost 0, with 10 bases in between. The CDR3 covers 15 residues. Germline CDR1 MNHEY, CDR2 SMNVEV (reference sequence). Written as DNA, the CDR3 is TGTGCCAGCAGTTTGGGGGGAGCGAGCACAGATACGCAGTATTTT. It codes for CASSLGGASTDTQYF.

CDR3 loop: CASSLGSLGGEQYV. DNA of the CDR3: TGTGCCAGCAGCTTGGGAAGCCTAGGGGGGGAGCAGTACGTC. The genes are TRBV5-5 and TRBJ2-7; D is tentatively TRBD1 or TRBD2 (6 bases each). Trimming pared 0 bases from V and 7 bases from J, leaving 14 bases between. The CDR3 sequence is 14 residues long. Germline CDR1 and CDR2: SGHKS and YYEKEE (reference sequence).

This clonotype was detected ten times or more. CDR3 protein: CASSRRDLSEQYF. CDR3 in DNA: TGTGCCAGCAGTCGCAGGGATCTCAGCGAGCAGTACTTC. This chain uses TRBV28 with TRBJ2-7; D perhaps matches TRBD1 (5 bases). The CDR3 spans 13 residues. Germline values: CDR1 MDHEN, CDR2 SYDVKM. V was trimmed by 5 bases and J by 6 bases, leaving 14 bases between them. Looking up the rest from reference TRBV28 and TRBJ2-7 gives the full variable domain: DVKVTQSSRYLVKRTGEKVFLECVQDMDHENMFWYRQDPGLGLRLIYFSYDVKMKEKGDIPEGYSVSREKKERFSLILESASTNQTSMYLCASSRRDLSEQYFGPGTRLTVT.

This clonotype was picked up many times. The chain has TRBV21-1 and TRBJ2-4; whether TRBD1, the table's D call, matches the DNA was not checked. TRBV21-1 is a recognized pseudogene. The CDR3 contains 12 residues. CDR3 protein: CASSEERGIQYF. DNA of the CDR3: TGTGCCAGCAGCGAAGAGCGGGGGATTCAGTACTTC.

This clonotype was seen a handful of times. DNA of the CDR3: TGTGCCAGCAGAGATGGGGACCCCAAATCCCTAGACATTCAGTACTTC. It encodes CASRDGDPKSLDIQYF. This sequence joins TRBV2 and TRBJ2-4; the D gene could be TRBD1 or TRBD2 (5 bases each). Trimming removed 6 bases at V and 8 bases at J, with 23 bases between. CDR1 is SNHLY, CDR2 FYNNEI, per germline. CDR3 length: 16 residues.

The J gene is TRBJ2-1, the V gene TRBV15, with D possibly being TRBD1 (6 bases). Deletions cut 0 bases from V and 0 bases from J, with 9 bases between. Looked up from germline, CDR1 is LNHNV and CDR2 is YYDKDF (reference sequence). CDR3 length: 16 amino acids. Here the CDR3 DNA reads TGTGCCACCAGCAGAGAAAGGGGGAGCTCCTACAATGAGCAGTTCTTC. This gives the protein CATSRERGSSYNEQFF.

Ten or more counts support this clonotype. J is TRBJ1-1 and V is TRBV5-5; 9 bases fit TRBD1. The germline gives CDR1 SGHKS, CDR2 YYEKEE (reference sequence). The ends lost 0 bases at V and 4 bases at J; junction bases unmatched: 10. CDR3 length: 17 residues. As DNA, the CDR3 is TGTGCCAGCAGCTTGGGTAATCTCGGGACAGGGAGCACTGAAGCTTTCTTT. Protein product: CASSLGNLGTGSTEAFF. Using reference TRBV5-5 and TRBJ1-1 for the parts outside the CDR3, the full variable domain is DAGVTQSPTHLIKTRGQQVTLRCSPISGHKSVSWYQQVLGQGPQFIFQYYEKEERGRGNFPDRFSARQFPNYSSELNVNALLLGDSALYLCASSLGNLGTGSTEAFFGQGTRLTVV.

This clonotype showed up many times. The chain links TRBV7-2 to TRBJ2-5; D gene unclear. CDR1 is SGHTA and CDR2 is FQGNSA in the germline V gene. The V end lost 5 bases, the J end lost 0 bases, and 10 bases lay between the germline ends. The CDR3 totals 14 residues. The CDR3 DNA reads as TGTGCCAGCAGCCTGTATGGACACCAAGAGACCCAGTACTTC. Amino acid sequence: CASSLYGHQETQYF. Variable domain in full (rest from reference TRBV7-2 and TRBJ2-5): GAGVSQSPSNKVTEKGKDVELRCDPISGHTALYWYRQSLGQGLEFLIYFQGNSAPDKSGLPSDRFSAERTGGSVSTLTIQRTQQEDSAVYLCASSLYGHQETQYFGPGTRLLVL.

In this sample, this clonotype turned up a few times. This chain joins TRBV11-2 and TRBJ2-5; 11 bases align to TRBD2. V lost 3 bases, J lost 1 base, and 10 bases stayed unmatched. CDR1 and CDR2 (germline): SGHAT, FQNNGV. The CDR3 totals 18 residues. The CDR3 region has the DNA TGTGCCAGCAGCTTGTTACTAGCGGGAGCCGGGGGCCAAGAGACCCAGTACTTC. Translating gives CASSLLLAGAGGQETQYF.

The genes are TRBV2 and TRBJ2-7; TRBD2 aligns across 7 bases. The CDR3 totals 15 residues. Germline CDR1 is SNHLY and CDR2 is FYNNEI. The V and J ends lost 5 bases and 2 bases, in that order; junction bases with no gene match: 9. The CDR3 coding sequence is TGTGCCAGCAGTTTCCGCCGGGAGGATACCTACGAGCAGTACTTC. Encoded protein: CASSFRREDTYEQYF.

This clonotype has at least ten counts. Here the CDR3 DNA reads TGTGCCGTAAAGTTTAGCGGGACCGGGGAGCTGTTTTTT. Translated: CAVKFSGTGELFF. The gene calls are TRBV12-3 or TRBV12-4 and TRBJ2-2, with 7 bases that match TRBD2. This CDR3 contains 13 residues. J was trimmed by 5 bases and V by 11 bases; bases with no gene match: 8.

This rearrangement joins TRBV14 to TRBJ2-7; maybe TRBD1 (6 bases). The CDR3 contains 14 residues. Germline-derived CDR1 and CDR2 are SGHDN and FVKESK. V was clipped by 1 base and J by 6 bases, with 13 bases between them. In DNA, the CDR3 is TGTGCCAGCAGCCAAGGTAGTATAGGGGGCGAGCAGTACTTC. The encoded protein is CASSQGSIGGEQYF.

This clonotype was seen many times. This CDR3 is CASSLAGNNEKLFF. Here the CDR3 DNA reads TGCGCCAGCAGCTTGGCGGGGAATAATGAAAAACTGTTTTTT. The rearrangement links TRBV5-1 to TRBJ1-4, with D uncertain. The germline V and J ends were trimmed by 0 bases and 4 bases, with 7 bases remaining between them. Germline CDR1 is SGHRS and CDR2 is YFSETQ. This CDR3 comprises 14 residues.

This clonotype was picked up a small number of times. The chain employs TRBV18 and TRBJ1-1; TRBD1 might be the D (5 bases). The CDR3 runs to 16 residues. In germline, CDR1 is KGHSH, CDR2 LQKENI. Trimming removed 3 bases from V and 6 bases from J, with 20 bases in between. CDR3 residues: CASSPTVGTLGSEAFF. DNA for the CDR3: TGTGCCAGCTCACCGACAGTGGGGACCCTGGGATCTGAAGCTTTCTTT.

There are a few counts of this clonotype. The CDR3 loop is CASTRPGGEQFF. Written as DNA, the CDR3 is TGTGCCAGCACCCGGCCCGGGGGAGAGCAGTTCTTC. J is TRBJ2-1 and V is TRBV2, with TRBD2 as a possible D gene (6 bases). CDR1 is SNHLY, CDR2 FYNNEI, per germline. V was trimmed by 7 bases and J by 10 bases, leaving 14 bases between them. The CDR3 extends over 12 amino acids.

This clonotype was picked up many times. This chain links TRBV24-1 with TRBJ2-1; TRBD2 might be the D (5 bases). The CDR3 is 13 amino acids. Trimming pared 9 bases from V and 7 bases from J, leaving 15 bases between. Germline CDR1 and CDR2: KGHDR and SFDVKD. CDR3 region: CATSRSGRNEQFF. DNA of the CDR3: TGTGCCACCTCGCGGAGCGGAAGGAATGAGCAGTTCTTC.

The chain couples TRBV6-1 to TRBJ2-7, with 9 positions matching TRBD1. V dropped 2 bases and J dropped 7; count of bases not matched to a gene: 6. The germline gives CDR1 MNHNS, CDR2 SASEGT. The CDR3 is 14 residues long. CDR3 nucleotides: TGTGCCAGCAGTGAATCCGGACAGGGGTTAGAGCAGTACTTC. Protein: CASSESGQGLEQYF.

This clonotype was seen only a few times. The rearrangement joins TRBV5-1 to TRBJ2-5, with D perhaps given as TRBD1 or TRBD2 (5 bases each). Trimming left V 0 bases short and J 9 bases short, with 12 bases between. Germline V gene sequence: CDR1 SGHRS, CDR2 YFSETQ. The CDR3 is 13 amino acids. CDR3 sequence (DNA): TGCGCCAGCAGCTTGGGGGTCCGAGGGGCCCAGTACTTC. It is translated as CASSLGVRGAQYF.

This CDR3 is CASSKAGPFNNEQFF. Written as DNA, the CDR3 is TGTGCCAGTAGTAAGGCGGGCCCCTTTAACAATGAGCAGTTCTTC. V is TRBV19 and J is TRBJ2-1, with D perhaps TRBD2 (5 bases). Germline V lookup: CDR1 LNHDA, CDR2 SQIVND (reference sequence). The CDR3 consists of 15 residues. Trimming left V 4 bases short and J 5 bases short, with 15 bases between.

There are many counts of this clonotype. The chain links TRBV10-3 to TRBJ1-6; 10 positions agree with TRBD1. This CDR3 has 13 amino acids. J was trimmed by 7 bases and V by 9 bases; bases with no gene match: 3. CDR1 and CDR2 from the germline V gene are ENHRY and SYGVKD. The CDR3 is CAIATGGNSPLHF. The CDR3 coding sequence is TGTGCCATTGCGACAGGGGGCAATTCACCCCTCCACTTT.

This clonotype was observed a handful of times. This chain connects TRBV12-3 or TRBV12-4 to TRBJ2-2, with 8 bases identical to TRBD1. V lost 6 bases to trimming and J lost 6 bases; unmatched junction nucleotides: 12. The CDR3 runs 16 residues. The CDR3 loop is CASRKSPDRVSGELFF. In nucleotides, the CDR3 is TGTGCCAGCAGAAAGAGTCCGGACAGGGTGTCCGGGGAGCTGTTTTTT.

The chain employs TRBV20-1 and TRBJ2-3; D not certain. V was clipped by 3 bases and J by 4 bases, with 8 bases between them. This CDR3 has 12 amino acids. Germline loops: CDR1 DFQATT, CDR2 SNEGSKA (reference sequence). The DNA for the CDR3 is TGCAGTGCTAGTGAGTCGGCAGATACGCAGTATTTT. Its protein is CSASESADTQYF.

This clonotype was counted at least ten times. The chain joins TRBV12-3 or TRBV12-4 to TRBJ2-2; D gene ambiguous. The ends were cut back, 4 bases at V and 10 bases at J, with 13 bases in the middle. The CDR3 runs to 13 residues. As DNA, the CDR3 is TGTGCCAGCAGTTGGGGTCACCCAGAGGAGCTGTTTTTT. It encodes CASSWGHPEELFF.